This TCR beta chain is drawn from a study of vaccination effects on CD4 cells after COVID-19. Overall study: Participants were vaccinated with two doses of either the BNT162b2 or mRNA-1273 vaccine.

Notes on the study in general: Clones that were induced by infection or by vaccine showed marked contraction late after vaccination. The study found that only 1 of 255 vaccine-induced clones from healthy vaccinees cross-reacted with common cold coronaviruses.

Antigen-specific CD4+ T cells expanded by the ViraFEST assay with viral peptide pools were then sequenced. The culture ran for about eleven days before CD4+ T cells were isolated. None of the vaccinated had previously contracted SARS-CoV-2, and their nucleocapsid antibodies tested negative. They grew a few million PBMC in each well, adding 10 IU/ml IL-2 and about 9.5 ug/ml peptides. Generated by immunoSEQ multiplex PCR, the TCRdb table keeps only in-frame clones and is missing some. The sample lists about 40,000 clones; approximately 70% were seen once. This clone was picked up a small number of times. What it binds is unknown. The clonotype originates from a human donor who received a COVID-19 vaccine. This specimen consisted of CD4+ T cells from PBMCs cultured with SARS-CoV-2 spike peptides, obtained before COVID-19 vaccination.

The CDR3 loop reads CASSELLRPGQTLHF. The CDR3 DNA sequence: TGTGCCAGCAGTGAACTCCTACGACCGGGACAGACCCTCCACTTT. This chain uses TRBV2 with TRBJ1-6, with 7 bases identical to TRBD1. V was clipped by 2 bases and J by 14 bases; unmatched bases: 12. Germline V lookup: CDR1 SNHLY, CDR2 FYNNEI. This CDR3 has 15 amino acids.